This T cell receptor (beta chain) came from a study of cytotoxic CD8 clonotypes in ibrutinib-treated CLL. Study results and limitations: Starting clonality was above that of age-matched healthy donors and tracked circulating CD8+ T-cell counts. Increased clonality at ibrutinib response gave way to a return toward baseline at progression. Treatment left the uncommon public clonotypes either contracted or stable in frequency.

Targeted sequencing depth ranged from 1 in 200,000 to 1 in 1 million T cells. Some clones are missing from TCRdb's copy, which holds only in-frame ones; the method was immunoSEQ multiplex PCR. This repertoire shows tens of thousands of clones, roughly 70% found once; its top ten account for 25% to 30%. After removal of 5 bases from V and 4 bases from J, the junction contained 7 bases not matched to a gene. The germline V gene encodes CDR1 LNHDA and CDR2 SQIVND (reference sequence). The CDR3 length is 15 residues. A note on this clone: Antigen: not known.

The specimen comprised PBMCs, sampled after 24 months of ibrutinib treatment. The clonotype originates from a human donor with chronic lymphocytic leukemia. This rearrangement joins TRBV19 to TRBJ2-7, with 11 positions matching TRBD2. This chain's CDR3 is CASSSPLAGAYEQYF. The CDR3 DNA is TGTGCCAGTAGTTCCCCACTAGCGGGGGCGTACGAGCAGTACTTC.